The table lists the clone carrying this T cell receptor beta chain with a count of one. The target antigen is unknown. TCRdb's table, derived via immunoSEQ multiplex PCR, lists solely in-frame clones and lacks some. Among around 480,000 clones listed, roughly 85% were seen once. This entry belongs to a study of shared clonotypes between healthy human individuals. Broader study findings: Sequencing depth was a factor that was expected to affect clonotype sharing among donors.

Free of recent acute infections or vaccinations, the donors were healthy HIV-negative adults. About 90 million PBMCs per unsorted sample were used for genomic DNA. This TCR was sampled from a woman in her 40s in good health. Some clones in this sample may be carry-over from other donors' samples. The sequenced material came from PBMCs.

The CDR3 spells CASSSWAGPQETQYF. DNA of the CDR3: TGTGCCAGCAGCTCATGGGCAGGACCCCAAGAGACCCAGTACTTC. The genes are TRBV27 and TRBJ2-5; D remains ambiguous. V was clipped by 6 bases and J by 1 base, with 15 bases between them. The CDR3 has 15 residues. The germline gives CDR1 MNHEY, CDR2 SMNVEV (reference sequence).